This record concerns one T cell receptor beta chain sequence. Its specificity is not known. CDR1 and CDR2 (germline): SGDLS, YYNGEE. V lost 0 bases, J lost 4 bases, and 12 bases lay in between. This CDR3 contains 15 residues. These data are taken from a study of early T cells in non-severe SARS-CoV-2 infection. Individual cDNA molecules received unique molecular identifiers during library preparation. MiXCR, applied by TCRdb to the 5' RACE reads, yields one record per CDR3 protein. Altogether roughly 90,000 distinct CDR3 sequences are present, 11% to 15% being singletons, with the ten largest covering around 3.3%. Overall study results and limits: VDJdb-based matching was biased toward anti-spike CD8 responses and missed private and CD4 specificities.

The clonotype comes from an adult who was a healthcare worker with PCR-confirmed SARS-CoV-2 infection or an uninfected control (not recorded which). Source material: whole blood. The chain couples TRBV9 to TRBJ2-3; D perhaps matches TRBD2 (6 bases). The CDR3 protein is CASSVDGGFADTQYF. The CDR3 DNA is TGTGCCAGCAGCGTAGACGGGGGTTTCGCAGATACGCAGTATTTT.